This TCR beta chain comes out of a study of blood T cell repertoires in COVID-19. Assay used: immunoSEQ multiplex PCR; TCRdb lists only in-frame clones, some missing. The sample has roughly 280,000 clones; around 90% are singletons. Germline assignment: CDR1 MNHNY and CDR2 SVGAGI (reference sequence). V gave up 4 bases and J gave up 2 bases; unmatched junction bases: 7. CDR3 length: 15 residues. This sequence was found in a man aged 45-65 years with acute or convalescent COVID-19. V and J are TRBV6-6 and TRBJ2-5; 7 bases are shared with TRBD2. Sequenced sample: peripheral blood. CDR3 DNA sequence: TGTGCCAGCAGTTTAGAGCGGGGCCTTCAAGAGACCCAGTACTTC. Translated, it gives CASSLERGLQETQYF.